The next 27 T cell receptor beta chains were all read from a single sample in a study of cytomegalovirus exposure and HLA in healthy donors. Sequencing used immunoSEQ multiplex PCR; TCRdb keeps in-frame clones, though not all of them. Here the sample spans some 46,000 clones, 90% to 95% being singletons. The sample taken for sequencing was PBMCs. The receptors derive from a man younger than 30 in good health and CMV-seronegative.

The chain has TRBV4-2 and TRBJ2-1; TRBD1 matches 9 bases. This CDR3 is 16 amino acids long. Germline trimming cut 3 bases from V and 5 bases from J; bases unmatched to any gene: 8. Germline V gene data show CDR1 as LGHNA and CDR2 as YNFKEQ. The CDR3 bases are TGTGCCAGCAGCCATTCCGGGACAGGGTCCGACAATGAGCAGTTCTTC. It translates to CASSHSGTGSDNEQFF.

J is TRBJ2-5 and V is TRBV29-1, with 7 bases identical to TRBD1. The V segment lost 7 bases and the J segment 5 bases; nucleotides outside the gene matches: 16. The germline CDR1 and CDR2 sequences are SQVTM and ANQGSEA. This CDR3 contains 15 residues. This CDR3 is CSGSPRTGQRETQYF. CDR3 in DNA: TGCAGCGGTTCTCCTAGGACAGGCCAACGGGAGACCCAGTACTTC.

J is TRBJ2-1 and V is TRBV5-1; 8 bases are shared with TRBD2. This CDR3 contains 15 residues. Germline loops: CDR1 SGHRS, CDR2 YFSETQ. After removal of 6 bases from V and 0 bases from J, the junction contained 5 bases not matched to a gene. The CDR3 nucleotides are TGCGCCAGCAAGAACAGCGGGGGCTCCTACAATGAGCAGTTCTTC. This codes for CASKNSGGSYNEQFF.

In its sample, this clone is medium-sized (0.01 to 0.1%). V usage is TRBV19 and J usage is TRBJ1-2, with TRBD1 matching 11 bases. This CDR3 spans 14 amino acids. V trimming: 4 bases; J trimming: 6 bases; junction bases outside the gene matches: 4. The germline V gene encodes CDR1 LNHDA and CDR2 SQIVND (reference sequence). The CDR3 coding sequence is TGTGCCAGTAGTACCTCGGGACAGGGGGATGGCTACACCTTC. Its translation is CASSTSGQGDGYTF.

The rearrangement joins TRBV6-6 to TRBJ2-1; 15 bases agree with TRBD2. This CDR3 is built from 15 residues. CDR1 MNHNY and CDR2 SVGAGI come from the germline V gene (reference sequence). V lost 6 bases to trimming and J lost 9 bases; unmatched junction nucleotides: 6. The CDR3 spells CASRLPGLAGGEQFF. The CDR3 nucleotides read TGTGCCAGCAGATTGCCGGGACTAGCGGGGGGTGAGCAGTTCTTC.

CDR3 sequence: CASSIEWGQGYGYTF. CDR3 coding DNA: TGTGCCAGTAGTATAGAGTGGGGACAGGGCTATGGCTACACCTTC. The V gene is TRBV19, the J gene TRBJ1-2, with 9 nucleotides matching TRBD1. V lost 0 bases and J lost 4; bases outside the gene matches: 3. The CDR3 has 15 amino acids. Germline-derived CDR1 and CDR2 are LNHDA and SQIVND (reference sequence). Supplemented by reference TRBV19 and TRBJ1-2, the full variable domain reads DGGITQSPKYLFRKEGQNVTLSCEQNLNHDAMYWYRQDPGQGLRLIYYSQIVNDFQKGDIAEGYSVSREKKESFPLTVTSAQKNPTAFYLCASSIEWGQGYGYTFGSGTRLTVV.

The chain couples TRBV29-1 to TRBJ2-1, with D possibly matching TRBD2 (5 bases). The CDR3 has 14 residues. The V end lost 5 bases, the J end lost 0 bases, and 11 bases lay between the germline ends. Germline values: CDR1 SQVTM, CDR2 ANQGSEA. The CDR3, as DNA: TGCAGCGTTTTTGGGAGCATCTCCTACAATGAGCAGTTCTTC. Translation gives CSVFGSISYNEQFF.

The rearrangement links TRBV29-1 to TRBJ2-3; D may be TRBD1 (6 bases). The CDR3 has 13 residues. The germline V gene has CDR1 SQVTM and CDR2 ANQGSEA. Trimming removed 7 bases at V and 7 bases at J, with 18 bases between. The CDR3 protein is CSAGQRALHTQYF. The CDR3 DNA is TGCAGCGCCGGACAGAGGGCCCTGCATACGCAGTATTTT.

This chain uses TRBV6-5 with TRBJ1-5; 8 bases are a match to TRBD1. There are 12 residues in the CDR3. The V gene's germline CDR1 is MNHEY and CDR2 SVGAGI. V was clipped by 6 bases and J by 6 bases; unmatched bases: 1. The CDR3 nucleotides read TGTGCCAGCAGGACAGGGGTTCAGCCCCAGCATTTT. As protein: CASRTGVQPQHF.

The CDR3 sequence is CASSTPGQGHNEQFF. In nucleotides, the CDR3 is TGTGCCAGTAGTACGCCCGGACAGGGGCACAATGAGCAGTTCTTC. The chain is built from TRBV19 and TRBJ2-1; TRBD1 agrees at 9 bases. Germline-derived CDR1 and CDR2 are LNHDA and SQIVND (reference sequence). The CDR3 contains 15 residues. V lost 4 bases, J lost 5 bases, and 6 bases stayed unmatched.

DNA for the CDR3: TGTGCCAGCAGCTTACCATCTAGCGGGCCCCACAATGAGCAGTTCTTC. Translated: CASSLPSSGPHNEQFF. The rearrangement uses TRBV5-6 and TRBJ2-1; 8 bases match TRBD2. Germline V lookup: CDR1 SGHDT, CDR2 YYEEEE. The CDR3 length is 16 residues. V lost 2 bases and J lost 5; bases outside the gene matches: 9. The full variable domain, in which reference TRBV5-6 and TRBJ2-1 provide the parts outside the CDR3, is DAGVTQSPTHLIKTRGQQVTLRCSPKSGHDTVSWYQQALGQGPQFIFQYYEEEERQRGNFPDRFSGHQFPNYSSELNVNALLLGDSALYLCASSLPSSGPHNEQFFGPGTRLTVL.

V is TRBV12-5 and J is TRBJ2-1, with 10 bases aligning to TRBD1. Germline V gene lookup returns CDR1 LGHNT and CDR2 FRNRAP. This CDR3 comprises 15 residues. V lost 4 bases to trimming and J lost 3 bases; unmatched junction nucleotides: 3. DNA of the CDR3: TGTGCTAGTGGTTCAGGACAGGGGGTCTACAATGAGCAGTTCTTC. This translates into CASGSGQGVYNEQFF.

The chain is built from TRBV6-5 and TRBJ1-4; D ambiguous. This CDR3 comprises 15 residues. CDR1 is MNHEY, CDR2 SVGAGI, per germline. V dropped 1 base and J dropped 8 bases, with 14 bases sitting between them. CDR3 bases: TGTGCCAGCAGTTACTTGCCGTCGAGGGAGGAAAAACTGTTTTTT. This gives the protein CASSYLPSREEKLFF.

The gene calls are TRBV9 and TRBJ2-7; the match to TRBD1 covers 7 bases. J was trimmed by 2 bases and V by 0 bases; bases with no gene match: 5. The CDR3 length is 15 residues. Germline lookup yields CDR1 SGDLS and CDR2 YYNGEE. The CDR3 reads CASSVGEGAAYEQYF. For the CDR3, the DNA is TGTGCCAGCAGCGTAGGTGAGGGGGCGGCCTACGAGCAGTACTTC.

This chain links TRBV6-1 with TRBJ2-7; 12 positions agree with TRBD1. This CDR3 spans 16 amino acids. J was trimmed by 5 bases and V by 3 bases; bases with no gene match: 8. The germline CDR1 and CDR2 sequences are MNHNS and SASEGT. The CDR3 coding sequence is TGTGCCAGCAGTGAGGTACCGGGACAGGGGGCCAACGAGCAGTACTTC. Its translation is CASSEVPGQGANEQYF.

The CDR3 nucleotides read TGTGCCAGCAGTGATCAAACCGGGGAGCTGTTTTTT. Amino acid sequence: CASSDQTGELFF. This chain connects TRBV6-4 to TRBJ2-2; D gene ambiguous. The CDR3 is 12 amino acids. Germline-derived CDR1 and CDR2 are MRHNA and SNTAGT. Trimming removed 3 bases from V and 5 bases from J, with 4 bases in between.

CDR3 coding DNA: TGTGCCAGCAGTGCAAATCCGGGACTGGGCGGCAATGAGCAGTTCTTC. Its protein product is CASSANPGLGGNEQFF. V gene TRBV6-4 combines with J gene TRBJ2-1, with D possibly matching TRBD2 (6 bases). Between the trimmed V and J ends, which lost 4 bases and 6 bases, there was a span of 19 bases. Germline V lookup: CDR1 MRHNA, CDR2 SNTAGT. CDR3 length equals 16 residues.

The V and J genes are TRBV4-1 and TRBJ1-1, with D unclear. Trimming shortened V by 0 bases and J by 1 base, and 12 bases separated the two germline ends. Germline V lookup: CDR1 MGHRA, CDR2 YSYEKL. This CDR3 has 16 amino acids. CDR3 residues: CASSQEWRTWNTEAFF. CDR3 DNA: TGCGCCAGCAGCCAAGAATGGAGGACGTGGAACACTGAAGCTTTCTTT.

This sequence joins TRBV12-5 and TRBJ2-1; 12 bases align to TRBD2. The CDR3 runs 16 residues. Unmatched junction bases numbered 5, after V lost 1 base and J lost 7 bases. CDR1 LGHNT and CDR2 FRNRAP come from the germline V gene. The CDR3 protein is CASGLATSGRLNEQFF. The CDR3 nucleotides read TGTGCTAGTGGTTTGGCGACTAGCGGGAGATTAAATGAGCAGTTCTTC.

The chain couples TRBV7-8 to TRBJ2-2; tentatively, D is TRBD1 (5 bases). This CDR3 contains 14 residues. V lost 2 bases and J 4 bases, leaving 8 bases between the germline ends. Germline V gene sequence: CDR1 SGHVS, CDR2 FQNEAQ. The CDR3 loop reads CASSLWTPTGELFF. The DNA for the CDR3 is TGTGCCAGCAGCTTATGGACACCCACCGGGGAGCTGTTTTTT.

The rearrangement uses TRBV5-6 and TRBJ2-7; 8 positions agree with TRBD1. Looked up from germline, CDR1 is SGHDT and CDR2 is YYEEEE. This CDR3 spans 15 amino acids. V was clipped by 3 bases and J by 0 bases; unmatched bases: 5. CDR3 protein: CASSYNRGISYEQYF. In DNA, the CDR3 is TGTGCCAGCAGCTACAACAGGGGGATCTCCTACGAGCAGTACTTC.

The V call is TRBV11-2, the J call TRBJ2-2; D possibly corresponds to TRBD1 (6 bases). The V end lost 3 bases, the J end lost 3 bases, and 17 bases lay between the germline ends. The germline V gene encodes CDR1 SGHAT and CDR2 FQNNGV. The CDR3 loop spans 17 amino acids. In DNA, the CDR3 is TGTGCCAGCAGCTTTGGTAGCTGGGACAAGCACACCGGGGAGCTGTTTTTT. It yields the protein CASSFGSWDKHTGELFF.

CDR3 nucleotides: TGTGCCAGCATACTCGACAGGCTAGCTAACTATGGCTACACCTTC. This translates into CASILDRLANYGYTF. The chain is built from TRBV2 and TRBJ1-2, with a possible D match to TRBD1 (6 bases). Trimming left V 7 bases short and J 0 bases short, with 15 bases between. Per germline, CDR1 SNHLY and CDR2 FYNNEI. This CDR3 comprises 15 residues.

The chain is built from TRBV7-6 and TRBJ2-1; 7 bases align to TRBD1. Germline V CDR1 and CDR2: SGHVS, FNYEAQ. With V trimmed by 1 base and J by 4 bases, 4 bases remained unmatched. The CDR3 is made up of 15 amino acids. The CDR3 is CASSLEQGTYNEQFF. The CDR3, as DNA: TGTGCCAGCAGCTTAGAACAGGGGACATACAATGAGCAGTTCTTC.

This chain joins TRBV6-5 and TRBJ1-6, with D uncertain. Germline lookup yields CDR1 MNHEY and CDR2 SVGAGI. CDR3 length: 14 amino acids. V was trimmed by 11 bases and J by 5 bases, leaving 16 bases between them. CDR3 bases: TGTGCCCACAGAGGGCAGAATAATAATTCACCCCTCCACTTT. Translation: CAHRGQNNNSPLHF.

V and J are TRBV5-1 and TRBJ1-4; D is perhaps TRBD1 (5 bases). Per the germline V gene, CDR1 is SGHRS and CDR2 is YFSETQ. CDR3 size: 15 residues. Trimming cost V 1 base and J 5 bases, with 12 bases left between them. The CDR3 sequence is CASSLRGRGNEKLFF. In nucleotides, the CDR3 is TGCGCCAGCAGCTTGAGGGGTAGGGGCAATGAAAAACTGTTTTTT.

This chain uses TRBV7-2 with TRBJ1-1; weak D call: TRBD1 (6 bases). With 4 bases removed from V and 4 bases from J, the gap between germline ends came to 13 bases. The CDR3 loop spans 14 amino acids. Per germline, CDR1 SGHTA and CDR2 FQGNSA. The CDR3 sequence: CASSSRGQLTEAFF. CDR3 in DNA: TGTGCCAGCAGCTCGCGTGGACAGCTCACTGAAGCTTTCTTT.